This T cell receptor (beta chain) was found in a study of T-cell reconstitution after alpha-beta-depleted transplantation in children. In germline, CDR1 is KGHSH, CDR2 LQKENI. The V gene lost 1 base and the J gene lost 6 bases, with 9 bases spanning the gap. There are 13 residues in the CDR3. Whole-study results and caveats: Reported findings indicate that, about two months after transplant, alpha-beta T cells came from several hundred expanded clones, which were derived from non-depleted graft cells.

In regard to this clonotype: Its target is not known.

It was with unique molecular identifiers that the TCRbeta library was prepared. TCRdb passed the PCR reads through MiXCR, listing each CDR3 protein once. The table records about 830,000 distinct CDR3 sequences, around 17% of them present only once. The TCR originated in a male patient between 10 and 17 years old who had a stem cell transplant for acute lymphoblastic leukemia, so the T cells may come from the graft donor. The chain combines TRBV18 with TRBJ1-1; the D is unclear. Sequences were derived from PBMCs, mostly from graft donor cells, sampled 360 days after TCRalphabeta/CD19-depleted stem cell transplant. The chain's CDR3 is CASSPLKAAEAFF. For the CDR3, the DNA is TGTGCCAGCTCACCACTTAAGGCGGCTGAAGCTTTCTTT.